The sequence of this T cell receptor beta chain was determined in a study of shared clonotypes between healthy human individuals (dated by TCRdb to the early 2020s). For the study in its entirety: The cohort included a few men and a couple of women between 18 and 49 years of age. The study deeply sequenced blood TCR repertoires of about 5 healthy adults to estimate repertoire size and the extent of clonotype sharing between individuals. To increase sequencing depth and limit assay-specific biases, TCR repertoire library preparation and sequencing were carried out by different laboratories using diverse techniques. For each donor, three plates each were used for CD4 naive and CD4 memory, two plates were used for CD8 naive, and one plate was used for CD8 memory. Per donor, leukapheresis produced somewhere between about 0.85 and 9.5 billion PBMCs. On the study overall, not on this receptor specifically: When four donors were compared, the shared fraction of clonotypes was roughly 5% for naive CD4, more than 3% for naive CD8, 2% to 2.5% for memory CD4, and 0.4% for memory CD8. Compared with non-shared clonotypes, clonotypes shared by all four sorted-subset donors had higher generation probabilities. Because the study included a small number of donors, the genetic and exposure-history diversity represented was limited. Incomplete sequencing was indicated by rarefaction of sorted-subset datasets, despite the large sequencing depth. Based on pairwise subsampling, the degree of clonotype sharing among donors was expected to be affected by sequencing depth. Sampling was restricted to blood, and TCR repertoires in tissue are likely to differ from TCR repertoires in blood. Estimated clonotype richness was generally larger for naive than for memory subsets.

CD8 naive samples were CD45RO-negative cells positively selected for CCR7, giving a CD45RA+CCR7+ population that excluded TemRA cells. Donors were healthy HIV-negative adults with no recently reported acute infections or vaccinations. Only Caucasian adults living in Nashville, Tennessee, USA were represented among the donors. Blood was collected by leukapheresis, and PBMCs were isolated by Ficoll-Histopaque density gradient centrifugation and then cryopreserved in liquid nitrogen vapor phase. Analytical flow cytometry was used to check the purity and quantity of each magnetically sorted T cell population. From each sorted fraction, genomic DNA was isolated and quantified by UV absorbance on a Nanodrop 2000c. From a lookup of the germline V gene, CDR1 and CDR2 are SGDLS and YYNGEE. From the cysteine up to the phenylalanine, the CDR3 has a length of 15 residues. Only CDR3 DNA is held: 45 bases, read in frame from base 1. V and J lose 0 bases and 2 bases, and a span of 12 bases separates them.

Comment on this clone: Its antigen remains unidentified. Base qualities are not provided; no much larger clone lies one nucleotide away.

Using the deep immunoSEQ assay, multiplex PCR amplified TCR CDR3 regions from genomic DNA. Extracted genomic DNA from each cell subset was spread evenly across all wells of several immunoSEQ 96-well plates, with each plate serving as a replicate. For sorted subsets, 200 to 250 ng genomic DNA, equal to some 28,000 T cell genomes, was loaded into each replicate PCR. The purified libraries were quantified using a Qubit 3.0 fluorometer, sized with a Bioanalyzer 2100, and then quantified again using the KAPA Library Quantification kit. Every immunoSEQ 96-well plate was sequenced on a separate single-read 150-cycle Illumina NextSeq 550 flow cell. Turning to the authors' computational methods: Because the immunoSEQ output held only junctional sequences and lacked quality scores, the filtering could not match the filtering applied to full-length reads. To assign V/J genes and CDR3, sequences were annotated against IMGT germline references using PyIR, a Python wrapper for IgBLAST v1.9. Reads were removed for weak V/J assignments (E-value above 1e-6), missing CDR3, stop codons, out-of-frame junctions, or ambiguous translated residues. A V3J clonotype was defined by an identical inferred V gene, J gene, and CDR3 amino acid sequence. Percentage overlap between repertoires was computed as shared unique clonotypes divided by the size of the smaller repertoire. Repertoire richness was assessed with RTK rarefaction, the Chao1 estimator, and Recon v2.1 estimates of unobserved clonotypes. Generation probabilities were computed with OLGA for all TCRbeta clonotypes obtained by the gDNA method from several donors. TCRdb mirrors the immuneACCESS table, restricted to in-frame sequences. Some clones are absent from its copies; in checked studies, under half trace to an unresolved V gene, and the reason for the others is unknown. That table is the source of V, J and clone size, and D and trimming were worked out from the DNA. The sample table holds over 2,000,000 clones, of which around 93% were seen once. The top ten clones comprise around 1.7% of the sample.

This clonotype originated in a man in his late teens or twenties in good health. Some clones in this sample may be carry-over from other donors' samples. Sequencing was done on a sample of naive CD8+ T cells from PBMCs. The cell subset or site label for this specimen denotes: CD45RA+CCR7+. The sequence links TRBV9 to TRBJ2-7; 5 matching bases give a weak D call of TRBD2. The nucleotides are TGTGCCAGCAGCGTAGTACCCACCGGGACCTACGAGCAGTACTTC. Its translation is CASSVVPTGTYEQYF.